These 19 T cell receptor beta chains share one sample of origin, sequenced in a study of T cells after yellow fever vaccination. TCRdb reanalysed the 5' RACE reads using MiXCR and keeps one entry per CDR3 protein. The sample lists around 530,000 distinct CDR3 sequences, roughly 17% occurring once. Source: PBMCs, taken about 5 days after the first yellow fever vaccination. The receptors shown here come from a man aged 18 to 35 who received the YFV17D yellow fever vaccine.

The chain couples TRBV20-1 to TRBJ2-2; 8 nucleotides match TRBD2. CDR1 DFQATT and CDR2 SNEGSKA come from the germline V gene (reference sequence). The ends lost 0 bases at V and 3 bases at J; junction bases unmatched: 6. The CDR3 spans 16 residues. The CDR3 DNA reads TGCAGTGCTAGAGATAAACGAGCGGGGGACACCGGGGAGCTGTTTTTT. Protein product: CSARDKRAGDTGELFF.

The chain employs TRBV27 and TRBJ2-2; 7 bases are a match to TRBD1. This CDR3 region has 14 residues. The V gene end was trimmed by 4 bases and the J gene end by 8 bases; junction bases not matched to a gene: 7. From germline, CDR1 is MNHEY and CDR2 SMNVEV (reference sequence). Written as DNA, the CDR3 is TGTGCCAGCAGTTACAGACAGGGCGCTGGGGAGCTGTTTTTT. This translates into CASSYRQGAGELFF.

This clonotype occurred a few times. The V call is TRBV7-2, the J call TRBJ1-2; 10 bases align to TRBD1. This CDR3 has 14 amino acids. V lost 5 bases, J lost 4 bases, and 4 bases stayed unmatched. Germline-derived CDR1 and CDR2 are SGHTA and FQGNSA. CDR3 in amino acids: CASSPRDRGYGYTF. The CDR3 DNA sequence: TGTGCCAGCAGCCCCCGGGACAGGGGCTATGGCTACACCTTC.

This rearrangement joins TRBV5-1 to TRBJ2-5, with 9 bases fitting TRBD2. Germline loops: CDR1 SGHRS, CDR2 YFSETQ. J gave up 0 bases and V 5 bases, and 8 bases lay outside the gene matches. The CDR3 contains 16 residues. The CDR3 DNA is TGCGCCAGCAGTGGTAGGGCTAGCGGGAACCAAGAGACCCAGTACTTC. It yields the protein CASSGRASGNQETQYF.

This clonotype was counted ten times or more. The chain carries TRBV4-1 and TRBJ2-7, with D possibly being TRBD1 or TRBD2 (5 bases each). Germline V CDR1 and CDR2: MGHRA, YSYEKL. Deletions cut 0 bases from V and 3 bases from J, with 9 bases between. CDR3 size: 14 residues. CDR3 protein: CASSQDRGVYEQYF. The DNA of the CDR3 is TGCGCCAGCAGCCAAGATCGAGGGGTCTACGAGCAGTACTTC.

This clonotype was observed a few times. The chain employs TRBV6-5 and TRBJ2-5; D not resolved. Germline V gene lookup returns CDR1 MNHEY and CDR2 SVGAGI. Between the trimmed V and J ends, which lost 0 bases and 5 bases, there was a span of 10 bases. CDR3 length equals 14 residues. The CDR3 DNA reads as TGTGCCAGCAGTTACTCGAGTCTCGGGGAGACCCAGTACTTC. Translating it yields CASSYSSLGETQYF.

The chain combines TRBV4-2 with TRBJ2-3; possible D gene TRBD1, 6 bases. CDR3 length equals 14 residues. Germline loops: CDR1 LGHNA, CDR2 YNFKEQ. The V end was cut by 4 bases, the J end by 3 bases, with 11 bases between. The CDR3 region is CASSPDSPTDTQYF. DNA of the CDR3: TGTGCCAGCAGCCCGGACAGCCCTACAGATACGCAGTATTTT.

This clonotype appeared many times. The chain links TRBV4-1 to TRBJ2-3; 8 nucleotides agree with TRBD2. The CDR3 has 15 amino acids. Germline V lookup: CDR1 MGHRA, CDR2 YSYEKL. V gave up 1 base and J gave up 7 bases; unmatched junction bases: 7. CDR3 in amino acids: CASSQVSGGGHTQYF. DNA of the CDR3: TGCGCCAGCAGCCAAGTCAGCGGGGGTGGGCATACGCAGTATTTT.

This clonotype occurred a few times. V is TRBV2 and J is TRBJ2-7, with D unclear. The CDR3 totals 13 residues. Germline V gives CDR1 SNHLY, CDR2 FYNNEI. V lost 4 bases, J lost 5 bases, and 12 bases lay in between. The CDR3 reads CASSGRAPHEQYF. The CDR3 nucleotides read TGTGCCAGCAGTGGACGGGCTCCCCACGAGCAGTACTTC.

The genes are TRBV3-1 and TRBJ1-1; no reliable D call. Germline assignment: CDR1 LGHDT and CDR2 YNNKEL (reference sequence). Trimming took 4 bases from V and 2 from J, leaving 8 bases between them. This CDR3 comprises 13 residues. The CDR3 protein is CASSPELNTEAFF. The CDR3 DNA follows: TGTGCCAGCAGCCCGGAATTAAACACTGAAGCTTTCTTT.

The chain couples TRBV4-2 to TRBJ2-1; 12 bases align to TRBD1. Trimming cost V 3 bases and J 1 base; bases outside gene matches: 1. Germline CDR1 and CDR2: LGHNA and YNFKEQ. This CDR3 region has 16 residues. CDR3 amino acids: CASSQGQGASYNEQFF. The CDR3 DNA follows: TGTGCCAGCAGCCAGGGACAGGGGGCTTCCTACAATGAGCAGTTCTTC.

This clonotype was recorded a few times. This chain uses TRBV2 with TRBJ2-5, with 7 positions matching TRBD2. V trimming: 7 bases; J trimming: 4 bases; junction bases outside the gene matches: 9. CDR1 and CDR2 from the germline V gene are SNHLY and FYNNEI. The CDR3 is 14 amino acids. The CDR3 is CASTGLAEGETQYF. The CDR3 DNA reads as TGTGCCAGCACCGGGCTAGCGGAGGGAGAGACCCAGTACTTC.

The chain employs TRBV11-2 and TRBJ2-1; no clear D. CDR3 length: 14 amino acids. Germline V gene data show CDR1 as SGHAT and CDR2 as FQNNGV. The V gene lost 4 bases and the J gene lost 10 bases, with 17 bases spanning the gap. The chain's CDR3 is CASSSSESMGEQFF. The CDR3 DNA is TGTGCCAGCAGCTCCTCGGAATCGATGGGGGAGCAGTTCTTC.

The chain combines TRBV24-1 with TRBJ2-5; D not resolved. CDR1 is KGHDR, CDR2 SFDVKD, per germline. V lost 7 bases and J lost 0, with 5 bases in between. This CDR3 comprises 12 residues. CDR3: CATSSYQETQYF. CDR3 nucleotides: TGTGCCACCAGCTCGTACCAAGAGACCCAGTACTTC.

This chain uses TRBV4-3 with TRBJ2-3; D is ambiguous. CDR1 is LGHNA, CDR2 YSLEER, per germline. The CDR3 length is 16 residues. Trimming left V 3 bases short and J 2 bases short, with 15 bases between. The CDR3 reads CASSQELIGFTDTQYF. CDR3 nucleotides: TGCGCCAGCAGCCAGGAACTGATTGGCTTCACAGATACGCAGTATTTT.

This clonotype came up many times. The gene calls are TRBV12-3 or TRBV12-4 and TRBJ2-1; TRBD1 or TRBD2 may be the D gene (6 bases each). This CDR3 is built from 13 residues. V dropped 2 bases and J dropped 6 bases, with 8 bases sitting between them. The CDR3 region has the DNA TGTGCCAGCAGTTTAAGGGGGGCCAATGAGCAGTTCTTC. Its protein product is CASSLRGANEQFF.

This clonotype came up many times. The rearrangement uses TRBV7-2 and TRBJ1-2, with 10 bases lining up with TRBD1. Germline V CDR1 and CDR2: SGHTA, FQGNSA. V shed 5 bases, J shed 4 bases, and the junction held 4 bases outside the gene matches. This CDR3 spans 14 amino acids. CDR3 DNA sequence: TGTGCCAGCAGCCCGGGACAGGGGACCTATGGCTACACCTTC. Amino acids: CASSPGQGTYGYTF.

The chain is built from TRBV6-1 and TRBJ1-1, with 8 bases that match TRBD1. The junction had 4 bases not matched to a gene; V was cut back by 7 bases and J by 0 bases. The CDR3 length is 14 residues. Germline CDR1 and CDR2: MNHNS and SASEGT. CDR3 DNA sequence: TGTGCCAGCACCAGGGACAGGTTGAACACTGAAGCTTTCTTT. Its protein is CASTRDRLNTEAFF.

The chain couples TRBV12-5 to TRBJ2-7; TRBD2 agrees at 7 bases. The germline gives CDR1 LGHNT, CDR2 FRNRAP. The CDR3 is made up of 15 amino acids. The junction had 9 bases not matched to a gene; V was cut back by 5 bases and J by 2 bases. The CDR3 DNA sequence: TGTGCTAGTGGTCCCTTGTGGGCGGGGGCCTACGAGCAGTACTTC. Protein product: CASGPLWAGAYEQYF. The full variable domain, with the rest looked up from reference TRBV12-5 and TRBJ2-7, is DARVTQTPRHKVTEMGQEVTMRCQPILGHNTVFWYRQTMMQGLELLAYFRNRAPLDDSGMPKDRFSAEMPDATLATLKIQPSEPRDSAVYFCASGPLWAGAYEQYFGPGTRLTVT.